The 28 T cell receptor beta chains below come from one sample, sequenced in a study of T cells in Graves' hyperthyroidism and ophthalmopathy. Amplification of TCR beta CDR3 regions used RNA as the template. The HTBI primer set drove a first-round RT-PCR of the TCR CDR3. Using its own MiXCR run on the multiplex PCR reads, TCRdb lists one record per CDR3 protein. The table has around 620,000 distinct CDR3 sequences, around 14% seen once. The specimen was blood. These receptors all stem from a young woman with Graves' ophthalmopathy.

As concerns this clonotype: A much larger clone differs from this one at a single base, so this may be a read error. The rearrangement links TRBV7-2 to TRBJ2-3; 9 bases are a match to TRBD2. Looked up from germline, CDR1 is SGHTA and CDR2 is FQGNSA. The CDR3 covers 15 residues. The CDR3 region has the DNA TGTGCAGAAAAGGCGGGAGGGCGGGGCACAGATACGCAGTATTTT. Its protein is CAEKAGGRGTDTQYF.

CDR3 nucleotide sequence: TGTGCCAGCAGTGAACCTCGGCCCTGGCAGTTCTTC. This translates into CASSEPRPWQFF. J is TRBJ2-1 and V is TRBV6-1; D ambiguous. V lost 2 bases and J lost 12, with 11 bases in between. The CDR3 totals 12 residues. The germline V gene has CDR1 MNHNS and CDR2 SASEGT.

V gene TRBV12-3 or TRBV12-4 combines with J gene TRBJ1-1; D remains ambiguous. The CDR3 totals 11 residues. V shed 6 bases and J shed 10 bases, with 12 bases lying between them. The CDR3 is CASSHGLGAFF. The CDR3 coding sequence is TGTGCCAGCAGCCACGGGCTCGGAGCTTTCTTT.

In its sample, this clonotype was seen many times. The V gene is TRBV12-3 or TRBV12-4, the J gene TRBJ2-2; 10 nucleotides match TRBD2. The CDR3 sequence is 20 residues long. The V and J ends lost 2 bases and 0 bases, in that order; junction bases with no gene match: 12. The CDR3 loop reads CASSLRVLLAGNANTGELFF. CDR3 bases: TGTGCCAGCAGTTTACGAGTTTTACTAGCGGGAAACGCGAACACCGGGGAGCTGTTTTTT.

This clonotype was detected ten times or more. The V and J genes are TRBV2 and TRBJ1-4, with D unresolved. This CDR3 spans 13 amino acids. Trimming stripped 0 bases from V and 6 bases from J, with 5 bases between. CDR1 and CDR2 from the germline V gene are SNHLY and FYNNEI. CDR3 bases: TGTGCCAGCAGTGAAGCGCTTGATGAAAAACTGTTTTTT. It yields the protein CASSEALDEKLFF.

This clonotype came up many times. The chain combines TRBV11-2 with TRBJ1-1, with 7 bases identical to TRBD1. CDR3 length: 17 amino acids. The germline V gene has CDR1 SGHAT and CDR2 FQNNGV. After removal of 5 bases from V and 3 bases from J, the junction contained 15 bases not matched to a gene. CDR3 amino acids: CASSLGRRGQRDTEAFF. In DNA form, the CDR3 reads TGTGCCAGCAGCCTCGGGAGAAGGGGGCAGCGGGACACTGAAGCTTTCTTT. The full variable domain, completed using reference TRBV11-2 and TRBJ1-1, is EAGVAQSPRYKIIEKRQSVAFWCNPISGHATLYWYQQILGQGPKLLIQFQNNGVVDDSQLPKDRFSAERLKGVDSTLKIQPAKLEDSAVYLCASSLGRRGQRDTEAFFGQGTRLTVV.

This clonotype was detected only a few times. The genes are TRBV20-1 and TRBJ1-5; D remains unclear. CDR1 is DFQATT and CDR2 is SNEGSKA in the germline V gene (reference sequence). V was shortened by 4 bases and J by 0 bases, with 10 bases between the two germline ends. There are 14 residues in the CDR3. CDR3 amino acids: CSAKGPYSNQPQHF. For the CDR3, the DNA is TGCAGTGCTAAAGGGCCCTATAGCAATCAGCCCCAGCATTTT.

This clonotype occurred a few times. The V and J genes are TRBV4-2 and TRBJ2-1, with D perhaps matching TRBD1 (5 bases). V was cut by 0 bases and J by 3 bases, with 15 bases left in between. The CDR3 sequence is 17 residues long. Germline values: CDR1 LGHNA, CDR2 YNFKEQ. The CDR3 protein is CASSQESLPTVYNEQFF. CDR3 nucleotides: TGTGCCAGCAGCCAAGAATCACTCCCGACAGTCTACAATGAGCAGTTCTTC.

This clonotype was counted between two and nine times. The V and J genes are TRBV11-2 and TRBJ1-2, with 7 bases identical to TRBD1. The CDR3 runs to 14 residues. Trimming at V came to 3 bases and at J to 3 bases, leaving 4 bases not matched to a gene. The germline V gene encodes CDR1 SGHAT and CDR2 FQNNGV. In DNA form, the CDR3 reads TGTGCCAGCAGCTTCCGGGACAGCTACTATGGCTACACCTTC. This codes for CASSFRDSYYGYTF. The variable domain in full, with the rest retrieved from reference TRBV11-2 and TRBJ1-2, is EAGVAQSPRYKIIEKRQSVAFWCNPISGHATLYWYQQILGQGPKLLIQFQNNGVVDDSQLPKDRFSAERLKGVDSTLKIQPAKLEDSAVYLCASSFRDSYYGYTFGSGTRLTVV.

V usage is TRBV5-6 and J usage is TRBJ2-2; D gene ambiguous. V was pared by 3 bases and J by 1 base, with 10 bases between. The CDR3 spans 15 residues. Germline lookup yields CDR1 SGHDT and CDR2 YYEEEE. CDR3 DNA: TGTGCCAGCAGCTCCTATAGCCTGAACACCGGGGAGCTGTTTTTT. Residues: CASSSYSLNTGELFF.

V and J are TRBV6-2 or TRBV6-3 and TRBJ2-1; 11 bases match TRBD2. J gave up 12 bases and V 6 bases, and 7 bases lay outside the gene matches. Germline CDR1 is MNHEY and CDR2 is SVGEGT. The CDR3 has 13 residues. This CDR3 is CASSQYTSGRQFF. Written as DNA, the CDR3 is TGTGCCAGCAGCCAATACACTAGCGGGAGGCAGTTCTTC.

The chain combines TRBV6-1 with TRBJ1-5; TRBD1 agrees at 7 bases. The CDR3 totals 15 residues. Losses at the gene ends were 8 bases for V and 3 bases for J; bases not matched to a gene: 10. Germline CDR1 reads MNHNS; CDR2 reads SASEGT. CDR3 protein: CASYSGTAYNQPQHF. CDR3 nucleotide sequence: TGTGCCAGCTATTCCGGGACAGCCTACAATCAGCCCCAGCATTTT.

In DNA form, the CDR3 reads TGTGCCAGCACCCCAAGGGCAGGTTTCTCCTACGAGCAGTACTTC. Its translation: CASTPRAGFSYEQYF. V and J are TRBV7-6 and TRBJ2-7; D remains unclear. This CDR3 spans 15 amino acids. V lost 7 bases and J lost 0, with 16 bases in between. CDR1 is SGHVS and CDR2 is FNYEAQ in the germline V gene.

In its sample, this clonotype was seen a few times. The chain recombines TRBV6-2 or TRBV6-3 with TRBJ1-1, with 8 bases matching TRBD1. Germline trimming cut 0 bases from V and 5 bases from J; bases unmatched to any gene: 14. This CDR3 is built from 18 residues. Germline-derived CDR1 and CDR2 are MNHEY and SVGEGT. As DNA, the CDR3 is TGTGCCAGCAGTTACTCGATCAAGGACAGGGATACGAAAACTGAAGCTTTCTTT. It is translated as CASSYSIKDRDTKTEAFF.

In this sample, this clonotype turned up a few times. The chain couples TRBV30 to TRBJ1-2; 8 positions match TRBD1. Germline CDR1 GTSNPN, CDR2 SVGIG (reference sequence). CDR3 size: 18 residues. The trim removed 3 bases at V and 5 bases at J, leaving 20 bases unmatched. CDR3 nucleotide sequence: TGTGCCTGGAGGGTCAGTTGGACAGGGTCCCCGCAACGATATGGCTACACCTTC. This translates into CAWRVSWTGSPQRYGYTF. Supplemented by reference TRBV30 and TRBJ1-2, the full variable domain reads SQTIHQWPATLVQPVGSPLSLECTVEGTSNPNLYWYRQAAGRGLQLLFYSVGIGQISSEVPQNLSASRPQDRQFILSSKKLLLSDSGFYLCAWRVSWTGSPQRYGYTFGSGTRLTVV.

This clonotype turned up a few times. This rearrangement joins TRBV7-8 to TRBJ2-3, with 7 nucleotides matching TRBD2. This CDR3 has 16 residues. Germline CDR1 is SGHVS and CDR2 is FQNEAQ. V gave up 0 bases and J gave up 6 bases; unmatched junction bases: 9. The CDR3 protein is CASSLASGVESDTQYF. The CDR3 DNA is TGTGCCAGCAGCTTAGCGAGCGGGGTAGAGTCGGATACGCAGTATTTT.

The V and J genes are TRBV25-1 and TRBJ1-6; 7 nucleotides agree with TRBD1. Looked up from germline, CDR1 is MGHDK and CDR2 is SYGVNS. The CDR3 consists of 15 residues. V trimming: 4 bases; J trimming: 7 bases; junction bases outside the gene matches: 7. The DNA of the CDR3 is TGTGCCAGCAGTGTACCGGGACAGAAAAATTCACCCCTCCACTTT. This translates into CASSVPGQKNSPLHF.

This clonotype was seen ten or more times. DNA of the CDR3: TGTGCCTGGACCCCCCAGGGAGTGGGTGAGCAGTTCTTC. Translating it yields CAWTPQGVGEQFF. V and J are TRBV30 and TRBJ2-1; D assignment may be TRBD1 or TRBD2 (5 bases each). The CDR3 runs to 13 residues. Trimming removed 4 bases from V and 9 bases from J, with 16 bases in between. Germline CDR1 GTSNPN, CDR2 SVGIG (reference sequence).

This clonotype showed up just a few times. The chain combines TRBV5-4 with TRBJ2-1; D not resolved. Between the trimmed V and J ends, which lost 7 bases and 5 bases, there was a span of 16 bases. CDR3 length equals 14 residues. The germline V gene has CDR1 SGHNT and CDR2 YYREEE (reference sequence). CDR3 in DNA: TGTGCCAGCTTTAGTATTGGGGTGCACAATGAGCAGTTCTTC. Translated, it gives CASFSIGVHNEQFF.

This clonotype was picked up many times. V and J are TRBV11-1 and TRBJ2-5, with a weak D call TRBD1 (5 bases). The germline gives CDR1 SGHAT, CDR2 FQDESV (reference sequence). Trimming took 0 bases from V and 5 from J, leaving 16 bases between them. CDR3 length: 16 residues. The CDR3 DNA sequence: TGTGCCAGCAGCTTAGCGCGCAGGGAATTCGATGAGACCCAGTACTTC. Translated: CASSLARREFDETQYF.

This clonotype was seen at least ten times. This chain connects TRBV7-3 to TRBJ2-3, with a weak D call TRBD2 (6 bases). V lost 4 bases and J lost 1, with 9 bases in between. The germline V gene has CDR1 SGHTA and CDR2 FQGTGA. This CDR3 has 14 residues. The CDR3 loop reads CASSSIAGTDTQYF. In DNA, the CDR3 is TGTGCCAGCAGCTCCATAGCGGGCACAGATACGCAGTATTTT.

This clonotype has ten or more counts. The chain carries TRBV20-1 and TRBJ1-1; D gene ambiguous. Germline V CDR1 and CDR2: DFQATT, SNEGSKA (reference sequence). Trimming removed 1 base from V and 1 base from J, with 10 bases in between. The CDR3 loop spans 14 amino acids. CDR3 nucleotide sequence: TGCAGTGCTAGAGGGCTGGTCCCGAACACTGAAGCTTTCTTT. Amino acid sequence: CSARGLVPNTEAFF.

This clonotype has a count of ten or more. J is TRBJ1-2 and V is TRBV5-8, with unresolved D. The V end was cut by 1 base, the J end by 2 bases, with 9 bases between. Germline loops: CDR1 SGHTS, CDR2 YDEGEE. The CDR3 length is 14 residues. In DNA, the CDR3 is TGTGCCAGCAGCTTGAAGGGAGGGAACTATGGCTACACCTTC. This translates into CASSLKGGNYGYTF.

This chain links TRBV15 with TRBJ1-1, with D possibly being TRBD1 (6 bases). Germline V gives CDR1 LNHNV, CDR2 YYDKDF (reference sequence). V was cut by 1 base and J by 3 bases, with 15 bases left in between. The CDR3 has 16 amino acids. The CDR3 here is CATSRATGTTDTEAFF. CDR3 DNA: TGTGCCACCAGCAGAGCCACCGGGACAACTGACACTGAAGCTTTCTTT.

This rearrangement joins TRBV3-1 to TRBJ1-1, with D uncertain. V dropped 1 base and J dropped 3 bases, with 9 bases sitting between them. This CDR3 contains 14 residues. Germline V gene sequence: CDR1 LGHDT, CDR2 YNNKEL (reference sequence). The CDR3: CASSQGWKDTEAFF. The CDR3 nucleotides read TGTGCCAGCAGCCAAGGATGGAAAGACACTGAAGCTTTCTTT.

This clonotype was counted at least ten times. The chain is built from TRBV6-1 and TRBJ2-1, with 8 bases fitting TRBD1. CDR3 length equals 15 residues. With V trimmed by 5 bases and J by 5 bases, 8 bases remained unmatched. CDR1 MNHNS and CDR2 SASEGT come from the germline V gene. The CDR3 region has the DNA TGTGCCAGCAGTCCCTGGGACAGGCTAAACAATGAGCAGTTCTTC. It codes for CASSPWDRLNNEQFF.

This clonotype has ten or more counts. The chain employs TRBV5-5 and TRBJ1-1, with 10 bases aligning to TRBD1. Trimming removed 4 bases from V and 4 bases from J; junction bases left unmatched: 16. The CDR3 totals 18 residues. The germline CDR1 and CDR2 sequences are SGHKS and YYEKEE (reference sequence). In DNA, the CDR3 is TGTGCCAGCAGCACAAGGGACAGGGGACCAGTCGTGGGCACTGAAGCTTTCTTT. Encoded protein: CASSTRDRGPVVGTEAFF.

In this sample, this clonotype turned up many times. This chain uses TRBV20-1 with TRBJ2-2; tentative D call: TRBD2 (5 bases). The CDR3 consists of 13 residues. Deletions cut 6 bases from V and 0 bases from J, with 8 bases between. Germline V gives CDR1 DFQATT, CDR2 SNEGSKA (reference sequence). In DNA form, the CDR3 reads TGCAGTGCCAGCGGTCCGAACACCGGGGAGCTGTTTTTT. Amino acids: CSASGPNTGELFF.